The entry below gives a single TCR beta chain sequence along with its context. This record comes from a study of beta chain features in type 1 diabetes. Expressed TCRB transcripts were sequenced, since all the RNA that had been isolated was reverse transcribed. Libraries were prepared by immunoSEQ multiplex PCR; TCRdb keeps only in-frame clonotypes and omits some of them. The data contain about 160,000 clones, under 9.5% of them seen just once; the ten biggest clones take up 0.5% to 0.65%. Purity exceeded 98% in all sorted populations. Sequenced: central memory CD4+ T cells from blood. The receptor was isolated from a young man in good health.

The CDR3 coding sequence is TGTGCCAGCAGTTCTAGGGGGTTGGGTGGTCGGGAGACCCAGTACTTC. It codes for CASSSRGLGGRETQYF. V usage is TRBV28 and J usage is TRBJ2-5; D perhaps matches TRBD1 (6 bases). Trimming removed 4 bases from V and 5 bases from J, with 20 bases in between. In germline, CDR1 is MDHEN, CDR2 SYDVKM. CDR3 size: 16 residues.